Listed below are T cell receptor beta chains from one sample, sequenced in a study of spatial heterogeneity in lung cancer. TCRdb re-analysed the 5' RACE reads in MiXCR, keeping a single row per CDR3 protein. The data hold tens of thousands of distinct CDR3 sequences, with 10% to 15% observed a single time. The material was PBMCs, obtained at surgery. The receptors come from a male donor with early-stage non-small cell lung cancer. Each CDR3 is given with its conserved first and last residue. D genes are given only for firm matches. The size of a clone is reported for some rows only, either as once, few or many, or as a class for expanded clones.

>TRBJ1-3|few|-|TRBV7-2
CASRITGTGNTIYF
>TRBJ2-1|-|-|TRBV5-1
CASSPLPSSYNEQFF
>TRBJ2-1|-|TRBD2|TRBV7-2
CAVRGSSYNEQFF
>TRBJ2-5|few|TRBD2|TRBV28
CASNPSGRARETQYF
>TRBJ1-1|many|TRBD1|TRBV7-9
CASSTRQGVTEAFF
>TRBJ1-1|-|-|TRBV10-1
CASSEYPIQGSTEAFF
>TRBJ1-2|few|TRBD1|TRBV27
CASSFPGGRGYTF
>TRBJ2-1|few|TRBD2|TRBV3-1
CASSPKEAASGRGNEQFF
>TRBJ2-7|-|TRBD2|TRBV5-4
CASSLGTSGRANKVPYEQYF
>TRBJ2-2|few|-|TRBV12-3/TRBV12-4
CASSQLTRTGELFF
>TRBJ2-7|many|TRBD1|TRBV20-1
CSAYGTGGSYEQYF
>TRBJ2-5|-|-|TRBV20-1
CSARGGYETQYF
>TRBJ2-1|-|-|TRBV12-3/TRBV12-4
CASSRQRADYNEQFF
>TRBJ1-1|-|-|TRBV6-2/TRBV6-3
CASTSRSGVGRVRTEAFF
>TRBJ2-7|few|TRBD2|TRBV28
CASSLRIAGHYEQYF
>TRBJ1-1|-|TRBD1|TRBV10-3
CAISTRTGGLSEAFF
>TRBJ2-3|-|-|TRBV5-1
CASSLETSRTDTQYF
>TRBJ2-3|-|-|TRBV6-2/TRBV6-3
CASLRTRTDTQYF
>TRBJ1-6|few|-|TRBV20-1
CSARGRGLPSPLHF
>TRBJ2-7|-|TRBD1|TRBV19
CASSERGRPYEQYF
>TRBJ2-7|-|-|TRBV7-2
CASSPEGIRDGSYEQYF
>TRBJ1-5|many|TRBD1|TRBV12-3/TRBV12-4
CASSAGQGYNQPQHF
>TRBJ2-1|-|-|TRBV5-6
CASSSAGVPRQFF
>TRBJ1-4|few|TRBD1|TRBV6-6
CARCYPGQENEKLFF
>TRBJ2-1|many|TRBD1|TRBV6-2/TRBV6-3
CASSLTGNNEQFF
>TRBJ1-6|many|-|TRBV7-2
CASSLGTGIYNSPLHF
>TRBJ2-2|few|TRBD1|TRBV5-1
CASSRQGAGTGELFF
>TRBJ2-7|-|TRBD1|TRBV5-1
CASSTDRGSYEQYF
>TRBJ1-2|-|-|TRBV20-1
CSARAADRSKAGYGYTF
>TRBJ1-4|few|-|TRBV24-1
CATRRGRNEKLFF
>TRBJ2-7|many|TRBD2|TRBV29-1
CSVEFGGGSEQYF
>TRBJ1-1|-|-|TRBV20-1
CSAGSPTGTEAFF
>TRBJ1-1|few|-|TRBV20-1
CSARGGYTEAFF
>TRBJ2-7|few|-|TRBV6-6
CASSLTVYEQYF
>TRBJ1-5|many|-|TRBV12-3/TRBV12-4
CASSLSANQPQHF
>TRBJ2-5|-|-|TRBV19
CASSISNSQETQYF
>TRBJ2-7|many|-|TRBV28
CASSLQGQTSAYEQYF
>TRBJ1-6|few|-|TRBV5-6
CASSIRTGELLHF
>TRBJ2-4|many|TRBD2|TRBV6-2/TRBV6-3
CASSGTSGRLAKNIQYF
>TRBJ2-1|-|TRBD2|TRBV20-1
CSARQGLAGIYNEQFF
>TRBJ1-2|-|-|TRBV19
CASSRSRDWNYGYTF
>TRBJ2-7|-|-|TRBV29-1
CSVQSSYEQYF
>TRBJ1-6|-|-|TRBV4-3
CASSQEEGLGSPLHF
>TRBJ2-2|few|-|TRBV6-4
CASSADFPGELFF
>TRBJ2-1|few|TRBD2|TRBV20-1
CSARVLAGASYEQFF
>TRBJ2-7|few|-|TRBV5-1
CASSLGRSPSGSAWGEQYF
>TRBJ2-1|many|-|TRBV20-1
CSARDSPSPYNEQFF
>TRBJ2-3|-|-|TRBV7-2
CASSLQGSQGGDTQYF
>TRBJ2-2|few|-|TRBV7-2
CASSPEYTGELFF
>TRBJ2-5|many|-|TRBV5-1
CASSISGETQYF
>TRBJ2-1|-|-|TRBV20-1
CSARKGGREQFF
>TRBJ2-5|-|TRBD1|TRBV5-1
CASSFTGTGAETQYF
>TRBJ1-2|-|-|TRBV5-1
CASSLNQGNYGYTF
>TRBJ2-2|few|TRBD1|TRBV11-3
CASSSNEQGLLGGELFF
>TRBJ2-7|few|TRBD1|TRBV2
CATGVNRGWYEQYF